This is a list of T cell receptor beta chains from one sample in a study of shared clonotypes between healthy human individuals. This table comes from immunoSEQ multiplex PCR, and its TCRdb copy is limited to in-frame clones, with some not included. The sample gives about 1.4 million clones, approximately 96% of which show up once; approximately 1.1% is in the top ten. The sample consisted of naive CD4+ T cells sorted from blood. The receptors come from a man younger than 45 in good health. Each CDR3 is given with its conserved first and last residue. The D gene is left open where the match is weak. Clone size is stated in some rows and not others, as once, few, many or a class when expanded.

CASSLTLTGGIVEAFF,TGTGCCAGCAGCCTTACTCTGACAGGTGGAATCGTTGAAGCTTTCTTT,.,TRBJ1-1,TRBV5-6,.
CASMGSGTDTQYF,TGTGCCAGTATGGGTTCCGGCACAGATACGCAGTATTTT,.,TRBJ2-3,TRBV19,.
CASSLGGQSYNEQFF,TGTGCCAGCAGCTTGGGCGGGCAGTCCTACAATGAGCAGTTCTTC,.,TRBJ2-1,TRBV11-3,.
CASSRDFASYEQYF,TGTGCCAGCAGCCGGGACTTCGCTTCCTACGAGCAGTACTTC,.,TRBJ2-7,TRBV7-7,.
CASSALTSGRVIRQYF,TGTGCCAGCAGTGCATTGACTAGCGGGAGAGTTATACGGCAGTATTTT,TRBD2,TRBJ2-3,TRBV2,.
CASSLQDLSYGYTF,TGTGCCAGCAGTTTACAGGATCTAAGCTATGGCTACACCTTC,.,TRBJ1-2,TRBV6-6,.
CASSESGHAETQYF,TGCGCCAGCAGTGAGTCGGGACATGCGGAGACCCAGTACTTC,.,TRBJ2-5,TRBV10-1,.
CASSYWSGTGELFF,TGTGCCAGCAGTTATTGGTCTGGGACCGGGGAGCTGTTTTTT,.,TRBJ2-2,TRBV6-5,.
CASTGRGRGQETQYF,TGTGCCAGCACCGGCAGGGGGCGGGGGCAAGAGACCCAGTACTTC,.,TRBJ2-5,TRBV2,.
CSVDSYTEAFF,TGCAGCGTGGACAGCTACACTGAAGCTTTCTTT,.,TRBJ1-1,TRBV29-1,.
CASSETSAMQYF,TGCGCCAGCAGTGAGACTAGCGCCATGCAGTACTTC,TRBD2,TRBJ2-7,TRBV10-2,.
CASSLWSSYEQYF,TGTGCCAGCAGCTTGTGGTCCAGCTACGAGCAGTACTTC,.,TRBJ2-7,TRBV5-6,.
CASVVTVHVYTF,TGTGCCAGCGTAGTAACAGTTCACGTCTACACCTTC,.,TRBJ1-2,TRBV6-1,.
CASSLRVGQSGANVLTF,TGTGCCAGCTCACTCCGGGTGGGACAATCTGGGGCCAACGTCCTGACTTTC,.,TRBJ2-6,TRBV18,.
CASSLRESNGYTF,TGTGCCAGCAGCTTAAGAGAGTCGAATGGCTACACCTTC,.,TRBJ1-2,TRBV7-9,.
CASIRATGANVLTF,TGTGCCAGCATCAGGGCTACTGGGGCCAACGTCCTGACTTTC,.,TRBJ2-6,TRBV6-4,.
CASSLPGENTEAFF,TGTGCCAGCAGTTTACCGGGGGAGAACACTGAAGCTTTCTTT,.,TRBJ1-1,TRBV28,.
CASSHGLAAGDTQYF,TGCGCCAGCAGCCATGGACTAGCGGCAGGCGATACGCAGTATTTT,TRBD2,TRBJ2-3,TRBV4-3,.
CASSFLGQTYEQYF,TGTGCCAGCAGTTTCCTGGGGCAGACCTACGAGCAGTACTTC,.,TRBJ2-7,TRBV28,.
CASSLDSSYEQYF,TGTGCCAGCAGCTTAGACTCCTCCTACGAGCAGTACTTC,.,TRBJ2-7,TRBV7-6,.
CASSVLGGTDTQYF,TGTGCCAGCAGTGTACTGGGGGGCACAGATACGCAGTATTTT,.,TRBJ2-3,TRBV6-1,.
CASSVRGQGRWSTDTQYF,TGTGCCAGCAGCGTGAGAGGACAGGGGAGATGGAGCACAGATACGCAGTATTTT,TRBD1,TRBJ2-3,TRBV9,.
CASSPVGTTLVEQYF,TGTGCCAGCAGCCCGGTGGGGACGACCCTTGTCGAGCAGTACTTC,.,TRBJ2-7,TRBV28,.
CASSRLGAGIYEQYF,TGTGCCAGCAGCCGCCTTGGGGCGGGGATCTACGAGCAGTACTTC,.,TRBJ2-7,TRBV14,.
CASSLIAETGYEQYF,TGTGCCAGCAGCTTAATCGCCGAGACAGGCTACGAGCAGTACTTC,.,TRBJ2-7,TRBV7-3,.
CASSLGQGAGDTQYF,TGCGCCAGCAGCTTGGGACAGGGGGCGGGAGATACGCAGTATTTT,TRBD1,TRBJ2-3,TRBV5-1,.
CASTGRADTGANVLTF,TGCGCCAGCACTGGCAGGGCGGATACTGGGGCCAACGTCCTGACTTTC,.,TRBJ2-6,TRBV4-1,.
CASSIGTPNGEAFF,TGTGCCAGCAGCATCGGGACACCGAACGGAGAAGCTTTCTTT,.,TRBJ1-1,TRBV7-2,.
CASSLLMGNTKNQPQHF,TGTGCCAGCAGCTTATTAATGGGGAATACTAAAAATCAGCCCCAGCATTTT,.,TRBJ1-5,TRBV7-8,.
CASSLTGTMGEAFF,TGTGCCAGCAGCCTAACCGGGACCATGGGTGAAGCTTTCTTT,.,TRBJ1-1,TRBV7-9,.
CASSLAASGNFLADTQYF,TGTGCCAGCAGCTTGGCCGCTAGCGGGAACTTCCTTGCAGATACGCAGTATTTT,TRBD2,TRBJ2-3,TRBV5-5,.
CASSLDGAGTVSGYTF,TGTGCCAGCAGCTTAGATGGGGCCGGGACAGTCTCTGGCTACACCTTC,TRBD1,TRBJ1-2,TRBV7-8,.
CASSPAGKDQPQHF,TGTGCCAGCTCACCGGCAGGGAAGGATCAGCCCCAGCATTTT,.,TRBJ1-5,TRBV18,.
CASSRFRLTQNPKLRYEQYF,TGCGCCAGCAGTAGGTTTAGGCTGACACAAAACCCCAAACTTCGCTACGAGCAGTACTTC,.,TRBJ2-7,TRBV10-2,.
CASHTPWTSGTYEQYF,TGTGCCAGCCACACACCCTGGACTAGCGGGACCTACGAGCAGTACTTC,TRBD2,TRBJ2-7,TRBV28,.
CASSPRGTGGANTGELFF,TGTGCCAGCTCACCCCGTGGGACGGGAGGAGCGAACACCGGGGAGCTGTTTTTT,TRBD2,TRBJ2-2,TRBV18,.
CASSPLGLGDTQYF,TGTGCCAGCTCACCCCTGGGACTCGGAGATACGCAGTATTTT,.,TRBJ2-3,TRBV18,.
CASNSGANVLTF,TGTGCCAGCAACTCAGGGGCCAACGTCCTGACTTTC,.,TRBJ2-6,TRBV28,few
CASSLKTSGSYEQYF,TGTGCCAGCAGCTTAAAGACTAGCGGGAGTTACGAGCAGTACTTC,TRBD2,TRBJ2-7,TRBV7-3,.
CARDRDNSSYEQYF,TGTGCCAGAGACCGGGACAACTCTTCCTACGAGCAGTACTTC,.,TRBJ2-7,TRBV25-1,.
CASSPRTGGVSYEQYF,TGTGCCAGCAGCCCCCGGACAGGGGGCGTCTCCTACGAGCAGTACTTC,TRBD1,TRBJ2-7,TRBV11-2,.
CASSRQRDTGELFF,TGTGCCAGCAGTAGGCAGCGGGACACCGGGGAGCTGTTTTTT,.,TRBJ2-2,TRBV6-1,.
CASSLELFRGYGYTF,TGCGCCAGCAGCTTGGAGTTATTTCGGGGATATGGCTACACCTTC,.,TRBJ1-2,TRBV5-1,.
CASSGSSYEQYF,TGCGCCAGTAGCGGGAGTTCCTACGAGCAGTACTTC,TRBD2,TRBJ2-7,TRBV5-1,.
CASSPGRGTEAFF,TGTGCCAGCTCACCGGGTAGAGGCACTGAAGCTTTCTTT,.,TRBJ1-1,TRBV18,.
CASSDGLAGFYNEQFF,TGTGCCAGCAGTGACGGACTAGCGGGGTTCTACAATGAGCAGTTCTTC,TRBD2,TRBJ2-1,TRBV2,.
CASRPPRGLGEQYF,TGTGCCAGCAGGCCGCCCAGGGGGCTAGGAGAGCAGTACTTC,TRBD1,TRBJ2-7,TRBV28,.
CASSQIPGQGTLLSNQPQHF,TGTGCCAGCTCACAGATCCCGGGACAGGGTACGCTCCTGAGCAATCAGCCCCAGCATTTT,TRBD1,TRBJ1-5,TRBV18,.
CASSTRQGAYNEQFF,TGCGCCAGCAGCACACGACAGGGGGCCTACAATGAGCAGTTCTTC,TRBD1,TRBJ2-1,TRBV5-1,once
CASSLAGQGSGAFF,TGTGCCAGCAGCTTGGCAGGACAGGGTTCGGGAGCTTTCTTT,TRBD1,TRBJ1-1,TRBV5-5,.
CASSPRGAKNIQYF,TGCGCCAGCAGCCCGAGGGGGGCCAAAAACATTCAGTACTTC,.,TRBJ2-4,TRBV4-3,once
CASSLGPGTSYEQYF,TGCGCCAGCAGCTTGGGGCCAGGGACCTCCTACGAGCAGTACTTC,.,TRBJ2-7,TRBV5-1,.
CASSIAGSPYNEQFF,TGTGCCAGTAGTATCGCCGGGAGCCCCTACAATGAGCAGTTCTTC,.,TRBJ2-1,TRBV19,once
CASSLSRQGSTDTQYF,TGTGCCAGCAGCTTATCGCGACAGGGATCTACAGATACGCAGTATTTT,TRBD1,TRBJ2-3,TRBV11-2,.
CASSSPSLVEETQYF,TGTGCCAGCAGTTCGCCGTCACTAGTTGAAGAGACCCAGTACTTC,.,TRBJ2-5,TRBV28,.